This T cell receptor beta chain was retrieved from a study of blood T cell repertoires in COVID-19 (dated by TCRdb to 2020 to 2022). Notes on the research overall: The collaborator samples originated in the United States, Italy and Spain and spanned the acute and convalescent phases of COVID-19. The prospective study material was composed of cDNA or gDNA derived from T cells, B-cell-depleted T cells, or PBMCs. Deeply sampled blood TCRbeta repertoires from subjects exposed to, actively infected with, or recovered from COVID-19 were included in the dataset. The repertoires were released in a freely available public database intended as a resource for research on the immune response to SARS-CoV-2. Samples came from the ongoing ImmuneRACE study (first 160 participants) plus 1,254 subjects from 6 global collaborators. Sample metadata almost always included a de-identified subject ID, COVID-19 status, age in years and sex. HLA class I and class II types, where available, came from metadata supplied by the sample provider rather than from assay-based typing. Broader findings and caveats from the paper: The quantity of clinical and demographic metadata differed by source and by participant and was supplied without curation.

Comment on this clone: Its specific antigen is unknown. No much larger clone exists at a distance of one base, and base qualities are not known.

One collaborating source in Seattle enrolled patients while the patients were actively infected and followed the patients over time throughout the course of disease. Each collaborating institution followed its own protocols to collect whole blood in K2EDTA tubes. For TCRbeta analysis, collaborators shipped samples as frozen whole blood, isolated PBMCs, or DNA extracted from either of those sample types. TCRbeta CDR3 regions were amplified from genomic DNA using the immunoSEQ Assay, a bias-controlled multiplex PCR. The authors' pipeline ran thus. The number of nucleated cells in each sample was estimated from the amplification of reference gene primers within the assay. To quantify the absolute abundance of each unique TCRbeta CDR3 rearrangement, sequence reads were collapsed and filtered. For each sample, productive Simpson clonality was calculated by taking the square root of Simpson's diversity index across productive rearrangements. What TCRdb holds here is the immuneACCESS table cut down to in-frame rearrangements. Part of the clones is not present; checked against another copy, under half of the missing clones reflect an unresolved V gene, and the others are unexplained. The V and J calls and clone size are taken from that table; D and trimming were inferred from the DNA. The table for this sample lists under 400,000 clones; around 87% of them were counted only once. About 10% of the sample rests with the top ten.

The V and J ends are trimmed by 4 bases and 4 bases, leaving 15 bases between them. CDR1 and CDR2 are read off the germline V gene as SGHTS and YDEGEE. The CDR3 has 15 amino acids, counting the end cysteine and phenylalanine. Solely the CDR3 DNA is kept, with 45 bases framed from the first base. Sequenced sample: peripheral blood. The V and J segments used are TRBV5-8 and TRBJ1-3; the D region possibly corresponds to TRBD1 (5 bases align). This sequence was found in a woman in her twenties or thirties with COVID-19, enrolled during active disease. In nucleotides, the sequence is TGTGCCAGCAGCCGGCCCGGCGGGGGAGGAAACACCATATATTTT. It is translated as CASSRPGGGGNTIYF.